These 20 T cell receptor beta chains were all obtained from the same sample, sequenced in a study of neurological immune-mediated disorders. TCRdb used MiXCR to reprocess the 5' RACE reads, holding one entry per CDR3 protein. The sample contains approximately 40,000 distinct CDR3 sequences, around 10% of which appear only once. The sequenced sample was PBMCs. The origin of the receptors is a woman aged 25 to 45 with HTLV-1-associated myelopathy (HAM/TSP).

In its sample, this clonotype was seen many times. The genes are TRBV15 and TRBJ2-1; TRBD2 aligns across 11 bases. Germline CDR1 and CDR2: LNHNV and YYDKDF (reference sequence). The CDR3 is 15 amino acids. Unmatched junction bases numbered 0, after V lost 3 bases and J lost 2 bases. CDR3 in amino acids: CATSSSGGAYNEQFF. In DNA form, the CDR3 reads TGTGCCACCAGCAGTAGCGGGGGGGCCTACAATGAGCAGTTCTTC.

This clonotype has ten or more counts. The V and J genes are TRBV10-1 and TRBJ2-2; TRBD2 might be the D (5 bases). The CDR3 is made up of 14 amino acids. V gave up 5 bases and J gave up 6 bases, with 13 bases separating them. CDR1 WNHNN and CDR2 SYGVQD come from the germline V gene (reference sequence). CDR3 residues: CASSPTRYSGELFF. The CDR3 DNA follows: TGCGCCAGCAGTCCTACTAGGTACTCCGGGGAGCTGTTTTTT.

This clonotype was detected many times. This chain uses TRBV20-1 with TRBJ1-4; D remains ambiguous. With 4 bases removed from V and 2 bases from J, the gap between germline ends came to 8 bases. CDR1 is DFQATT and CDR2 is SNEGSKA in the germline V gene (reference sequence). The CDR3 runs 13 residues. The CDR3 nucleotides are TGCAGTGCTAACTACAACACTAATGAAAAACTGTTTTTT. Its translation: CSANYNTNEKLFF.

V usage is TRBV19 and J usage is TRBJ2-6; the match to TRBD2 covers 7 bases. Germline CDR1 is LNHDA and CDR2 is SQIVND (reference sequence). The J segment lost 2 bases and the V segment lost 7 bases, leaving 11 bases of the junction unmatched. The CDR3 spans 17 residues. CDR3 sequence: CASTSLFGGAGANVLTF. CDR3 nucleotides: TGTGCCAGTACCAGCCTTTTTGGGGGGGCTGGGGCCAACGTCCTGACTTTC.

This clonotype has a count of ten or more. The J gene is TRBJ2-7, the V gene TRBV7-8; D uncertain. V was cut by 1 base and J by 2 bases, with 9 bases left in between. Germline CDR1 is SGHVS and CDR2 is FQNEAQ. This CDR3 comprises 14 residues. In DNA form, the CDR3 reads TGTGCCAGCAGCTTAGTAAGGGTCCCCTACGAGCAGTACTTC. Translating gives CASSLVRVPYEQYF.

The rearrangement joins TRBV20-1 to TRBJ2-7; D possibly corresponds to TRBD1 (6 bases). Germline-derived CDR1 and CDR2 are DFQATT and SNEGSKA (reference sequence). The length of the CDR3 is 12 residues. Trimming cost V 5 bases and J 0 bases, with 8 bases left between them. This CDR3 is CSAGDNSYEQYF. The DNA for the CDR3 is TGCAGTGCTGGGGACAACTCCTACGAGCAGTACTTC.

The chain recombines TRBV5-1 with TRBJ2-1; D could derive from TRBD1 or TRBD2 (6 bases each). V was shortened by 5 bases and J by 8 bases, with 11 bases between the two germline ends. The CDR3 contains 12 residues. Germline V gene sequence: CDR1 SGHRS, CDR2 YFSETQ. The CDR3 sequence is CASRGGRDEQFF. Here the CDR3 DNA reads TGCGCCAGCAGGGGGGGCCGCGATGAGCAGTTCTTC.

This clonotype was recorded at least ten times. J is TRBJ2-4 and V is TRBV6-5; TRBD1 is a possible D gene (6 bases). Germline CDR1 is MNHEY and CDR2 is SVGAGI. The CDR3 runs to 15 residues. The V end lost 0 bases, the J end lost 2 bases, and 8 bases lay between the germline ends. CDR3 in amino acids: CASSYSQGTKNIQYF. The CDR3 DNA sequence: TGTGCCAGCAGTTACTCCCAGGGGACCAAAAACATTCAGTACTTC.

This clonotype was observed many times. The V call is TRBV7-2, the J call TRBJ2-3; tentative D call: TRBD2 (7 bases). Germline lookup yields CDR1 SGHTA and CDR2 FQGNSA. With 1 base removed from V and 0 bases from J, the gap between germline ends came to 20 bases. The CDR3 has 19 residues. Written as DNA, the CDR3 is TGTGCCAGCAGCTTAGGTGGTAGGAGGGGGGGCCGCAGCACAGATACGCAGTATTTT. Translating it yields CASSLGGRRGGRSTDTQYF.

V and J are TRBV5-5 and TRBJ2-7, with D possibly matching TRBD2 (6 bases). Trimming stripped 1 base from V and 0 bases from J, with 8 bases between. From germline, CDR1 is SGHKS and CDR2 YYEKEE (reference sequence). CDR3 length equals 14 residues. CDR3 nucleotides: TGTGCCAGCAGCTTGCGGCGGGGCTCCTACGAGCAGTACTTC. This gives the protein CASSLRRGSYEQYF.

This clonotype was counted at least ten times. The J gene is TRBJ2-7, the V gene TRBV20-1; no clear D. Germline CDR1 reads DFQATT; CDR2 reads SNEGSKA (reference sequence). The CDR3 totals 11 residues. The V end was cut by 3 bases, the J end by 0 bases, with 3 bases between. CDR3 in amino acids: CSASLSYEQYF. The CDR3, as DNA: TGCAGTGCTAGCCTCTCCTACGAGCAGTACTTC.

The chain carries TRBV27 and TRBJ2-1; 8 bases are a match to TRBD2. The J segment lost 0 bases and the V segment lost 5 bases, leaving 6 bases of the junction unmatched. This CDR3 has 16 amino acids. CDR1 and CDR2 (germline): MNHEY, SMNVEV (reference sequence). The CDR3 DNA reads TGTGCCAGCAGTCAGCGGGGGCCGGGCTCCTACAATGAGCAGTTCTTC. Translated, it gives CASSQRGPGSYNEQFF.

This clonotype has a count of ten or more. The chain combines TRBV6-4 with TRBJ1-1, with 7 bases fitting TRBD1. V lost 6 bases and J lost 1; bases outside the gene matches: 8. This CDR3 is built from 15 residues. Germline values: CDR1 MRHNA, CDR2 SNTAGT. DNA of the CDR3: TGTGCCAGCAGGGAGACAGGGAGAGGGAACACTGAAGCTTTCTTT. Encoded protein: CASRETGRGNTEAFF.

The sample holds many counts of this clonotype. The V and J genes are TRBV30 and TRBJ2-3; 8 nucleotides agree with TRBD2. V dropped 0 bases and J dropped 0; count of bases not matched to a gene: 11. This CDR3 is 18 amino acids long. In germline, CDR1 is GTSNPN, CDR2 SVGIG (reference sequence). As DNA, the CDR3 is TGTGCCTGGAGTGTAACTCGGGGGGGCCGAACGAGCACAGATACGCAGTATTTT. This gives the protein CAWSVTRGGRTSTDTQYF. The full variable domain, completed using reference TRBV30 and TRBJ2-3, is SQTIHQWPATLVQPVGSPLSLECTVEGTSNPNLYWYRQAAGRGLQLLFYSVGIGQISSEVPQNLSASRPQDRQFILSSKKLLLSDSGFYLCAWSVTRGGRTSTDTQYFGPGTRLTVL.

Ten or more counts support this clonotype. The rearrangement links TRBV5-1 to TRBJ2-7; no firm D call. The CDR3 has 12 residues. The V and J ends lost 4 bases and 0 bases respectively, with 5 bases between them. CDR1 is SGHRS, CDR2 YFSETQ, per germline. CDR3 DNA sequence: TGCGCCAGCAGCAGGGACTCCTACGAGCAGTACTTC. Protein sequence: CASSRDSYEQYF. Using reference TRBV5-1 and TRBJ2-7 for the parts outside the CDR3, the full variable domain is KAGVTQTPRYLIKTRGQQVTLSCSPISGHRSVSWYQQTPGQGLQFLFEYFSETQRNKGNFPGRFSGRQFSNSRSEMNVSTLELGDSALYLCASSRDSYEQYFGPGTRLTVT.

This clonotype was seen a handful of times. The chain is built from TRBV20-1 and TRBJ2-4, with no clear D. The CDR3 runs to 16 residues. The germline V gene has CDR1 DFQATT and CDR2 SNEGSKA (reference sequence). The V gene lost 4 bases and the J gene lost 1 base, with 17 bases spanning the gap. CDR3 coding DNA: TGCAGTGCTACGCGAGAGTCTTTGGGCGCCAAAAACATTCAGTACTTC. This translates into CSATRESLGAKNIQYF.

Many counts were recorded for this clonotype. This chain links TRBV10-3 with TRBJ1-2, with TRBD1 matching over 7 bases. The J segment lost 4 bases and the V segment lost 4 bases, leaving 3 bases of the junction unmatched. From germline, CDR1 is ENHRY and CDR2 SYGVKD. The CDR3 length is 13 residues. The CDR3 loop is CAISAGQTYGYTF. The CDR3 nucleotides are TGTGCCATCAGTGCGGGACAGACCTATGGCTACACCTTC.

This clonotype was seen ten or more times. The chain uses TRBV5-1 and TRBJ1-4, with a possible D match to TRBD1 (5 bases). Trimming shortened V by 0 bases and J by 0 bases, and 9 bases separated the two germline ends. The germline CDR1 and CDR2 sequences are SGHRS and YFSETQ. The CDR3 totals 16 residues. The CDR3 nucleotides read TGCGCCAGCAGCTTGGATCCAGGGCCAACTAATGAAAAACTGTTTTTT. This sequence encodes CASSLDPGPTNEKLFF.

This clonotype was seen many times. The chain recombines TRBV20-1 with TRBJ1-1, with unresolved D. The V end was cut by 3 bases, the J end by 1 base, with 9 bases between. This CDR3 has 13 residues. Germline V gene lookup returns CDR1 DFQATT and CDR2 SNEGSKA (reference sequence). As DNA, the CDR3 is TGCAGTGCTAGCGGTCGGTCGAACACTGAAGCTTTCTTT. It translates to CSASGRSNTEAFF.

Ten or more counts support this clonotype. The chain recombines TRBV5-4 with TRBJ1-4, with 11 bases fitting TRBD1. Germline lookup yields CDR1 SGHNT and CDR2 YYREEE (reference sequence). The V gene end was trimmed by 0 bases and the J gene end by 7 bases; junction bases not matched to a gene: 2. CDR3 length: 15 residues. In DNA form, the CDR3 reads TGTGCCAGCAGCTTGGCGGGACAGGGGGGTGAAAAACTGTTTTTT. Translated: CASSLAGQGGEKLFF.